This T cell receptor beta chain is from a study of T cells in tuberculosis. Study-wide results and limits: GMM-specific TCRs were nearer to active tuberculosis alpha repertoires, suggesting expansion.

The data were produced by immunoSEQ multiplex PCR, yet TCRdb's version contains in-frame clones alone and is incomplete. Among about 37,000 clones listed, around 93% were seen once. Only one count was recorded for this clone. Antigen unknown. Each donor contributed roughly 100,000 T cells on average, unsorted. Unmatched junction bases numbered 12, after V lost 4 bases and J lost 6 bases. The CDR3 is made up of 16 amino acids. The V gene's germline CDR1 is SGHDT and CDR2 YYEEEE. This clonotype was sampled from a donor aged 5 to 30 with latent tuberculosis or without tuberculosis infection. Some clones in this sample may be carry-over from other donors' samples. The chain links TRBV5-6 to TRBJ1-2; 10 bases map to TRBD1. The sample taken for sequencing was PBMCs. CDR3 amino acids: CASSLRDRGFMNGYTF. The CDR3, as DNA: TGTGCCAGCAGCCTGAGGGACAGGGGATTTATGAATGGCTACACCTTC.